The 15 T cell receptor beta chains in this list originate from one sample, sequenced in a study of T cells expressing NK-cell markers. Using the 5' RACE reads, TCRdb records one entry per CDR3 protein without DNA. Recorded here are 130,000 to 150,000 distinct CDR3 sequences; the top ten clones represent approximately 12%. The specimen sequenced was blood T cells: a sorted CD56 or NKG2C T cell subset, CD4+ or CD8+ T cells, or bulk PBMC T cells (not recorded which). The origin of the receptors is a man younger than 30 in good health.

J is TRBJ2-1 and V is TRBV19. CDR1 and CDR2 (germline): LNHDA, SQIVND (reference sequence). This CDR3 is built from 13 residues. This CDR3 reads CASSLDSYNEQFF.

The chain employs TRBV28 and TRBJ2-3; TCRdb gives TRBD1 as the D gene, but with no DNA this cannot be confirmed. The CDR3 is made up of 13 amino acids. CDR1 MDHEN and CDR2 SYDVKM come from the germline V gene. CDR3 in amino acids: CASLGRGTDTQYF.

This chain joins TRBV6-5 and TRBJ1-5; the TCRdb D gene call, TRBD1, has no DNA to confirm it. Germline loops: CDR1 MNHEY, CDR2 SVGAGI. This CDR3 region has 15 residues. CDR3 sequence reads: CASSLSGTVGQPQHF.

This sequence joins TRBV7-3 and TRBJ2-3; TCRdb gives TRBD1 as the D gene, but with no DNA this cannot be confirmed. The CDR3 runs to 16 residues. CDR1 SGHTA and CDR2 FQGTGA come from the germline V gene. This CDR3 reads CASSQGTSSSTDTQYF.

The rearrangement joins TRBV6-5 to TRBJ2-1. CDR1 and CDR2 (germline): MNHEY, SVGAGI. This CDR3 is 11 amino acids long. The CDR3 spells CASSSSNEQFF.

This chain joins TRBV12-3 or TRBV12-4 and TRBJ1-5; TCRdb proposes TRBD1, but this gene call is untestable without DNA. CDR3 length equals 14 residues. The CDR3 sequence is CASSSDRRHQPQHF.

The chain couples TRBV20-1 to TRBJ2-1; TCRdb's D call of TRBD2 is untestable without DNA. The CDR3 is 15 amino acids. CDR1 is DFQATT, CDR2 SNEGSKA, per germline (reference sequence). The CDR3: CSARVRGGPNNEQFF.

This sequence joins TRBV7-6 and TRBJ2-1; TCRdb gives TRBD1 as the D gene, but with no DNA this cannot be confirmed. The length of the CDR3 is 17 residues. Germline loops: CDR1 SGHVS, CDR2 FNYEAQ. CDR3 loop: CASSNPRGRANYNEQFF.

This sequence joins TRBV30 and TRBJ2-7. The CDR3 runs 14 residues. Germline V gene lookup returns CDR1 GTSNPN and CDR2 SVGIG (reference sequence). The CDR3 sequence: CAWSGSSGRYEQYF.

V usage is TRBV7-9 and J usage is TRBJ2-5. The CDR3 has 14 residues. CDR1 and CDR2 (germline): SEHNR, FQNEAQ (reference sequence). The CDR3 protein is CASSPWGNQETQYF.

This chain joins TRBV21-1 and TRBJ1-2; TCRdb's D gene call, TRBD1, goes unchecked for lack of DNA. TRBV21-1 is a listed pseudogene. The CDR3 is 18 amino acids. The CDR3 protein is CASSKERKTGEGPYGYTF.

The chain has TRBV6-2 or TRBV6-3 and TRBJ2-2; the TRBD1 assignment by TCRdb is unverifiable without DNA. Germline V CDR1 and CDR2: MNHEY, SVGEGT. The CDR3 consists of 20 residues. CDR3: CASSYPAGDRDTRGTGELFF.

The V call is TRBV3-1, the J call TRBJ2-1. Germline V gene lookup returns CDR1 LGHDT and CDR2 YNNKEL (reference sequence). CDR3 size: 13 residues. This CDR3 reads CASSQDLGLEQFF.

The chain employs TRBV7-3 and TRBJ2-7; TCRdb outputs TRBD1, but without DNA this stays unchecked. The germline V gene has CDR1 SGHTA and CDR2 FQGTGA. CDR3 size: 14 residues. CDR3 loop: CASSSTGGQDEQYF.

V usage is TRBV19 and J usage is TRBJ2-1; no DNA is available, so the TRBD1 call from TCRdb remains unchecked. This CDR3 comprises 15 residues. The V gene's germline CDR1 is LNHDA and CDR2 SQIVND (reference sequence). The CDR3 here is CASTARDRLYNEQFF.